The rows below give T cell receptor beta chains drawn from one sample of a study of T cells expressing NK-cell markers. TCRdb reprocessed the 5' RACE reads; each CDR3 protein has one entry and no DNA is given. The ten top clones account for 30% to 45%, within a sample of about 150,000 distinct CDR3 sequences. Sequencing was done on a sample of blood T cells: a sorted CD56 or NKG2C T cell subset, CD4+ or CD8+ T cells, or bulk PBMC T cells (not recorded which). These TCRs come from a woman aged 50 to 65 in good health. CDR3s include the opening cysteine and the closing phenylalanine or tryptophan.

CDR3 length	V gene	J gene	CDR3 protein
15	TRBV7-9	TRBJ2-1	CASSEGTSPFNEQFF
12	TRBV7-2	TRBJ2-3	CASPQPSGSGYF
16	TRBV15	TRBJ2-3	CATSRDQASGRDTQYF
16	TRBV5-6	TRBJ1-5	CASSYSVGGLGQPQHF
16	TRBV4-2	TRBJ1-3	CASSYIGDSSGNTIYF
14	TRBV29-1	TRBJ1-3	CSVGDQGSGNTIYF
12	TRBV7-9	TRBJ2-3	CASRRSEDTQYF
11	TRBV4-2	TRBJ2-2	CASSQSTELFF
16	TRBV6-1	TRBJ2-2	CASSEYPLPNTGELFF
16	TRBV2	TRBJ2-3	CASSEMGPHSTDTQYF
11	TRBV9	TRBJ2-5	CASSVAETQYF
14	TRBV20-1	TRBJ2-3	CSARDPSGADTQYF
18	TRBV7-9	TRBJ2-1	CASSLVESQADSYNEQFF
17	TRBV5-5	TRBJ2-5	CASSSEKTALVLETQYF
12	TRBV6-6	TRBJ1-1	CASSTINTEAFF
15	TRBV7-9	TRBJ2-1	CASSLLGGIGDEQFF
15	TRBV25-1	TRBJ2-2	CASSEGRWFTGELFF
15	TRBV9	TRBJ2-1	CASSQGLAGLNEQFF
15	TRBV5-1	TRBJ2-1	CASREGQGTYNEQFF
16	TRBV24-1	TRBJ2-2	CATSDFLAGNTGELFF
15	TRBV7-9	TRBJ1-4	CASSQLTGNTEKLFF
15	TRBV9	TRBJ2-3	CASSVTSGSSDTQYF
13	TRBV29-1	TRBJ1-1	CSAGSQVLTEAFF
14	TRBV5-1	TRBJ1-1	CASSPSRAYTEAFF
15	TRBV20-1	TRBJ2-1	CSAGLPGLVSHEQFF
13	TRBV12-5	TRBJ1-1	CASTLGGYGEAFF
14	TRBV7-8	TRBJ2-2	CASSLVVGSGELFF
15	TRBV11-2	TRBJ2-7	CASSLGVEGLNEQYF
14	TRBV5-5	TRBJ1-1	CASSLVVLNTEAFF
12	TRBV12-3/TRBV12-4	TRBJ2-1	CASSLAPNEQFF
16	TRBV28	TRBJ1-1	CASKVDGISANTEAFF
13	TRBV20-1	TRBJ2-6	CSALWGGANVLTF
16	TRBV19	TRBJ2-1	CASSTRDYGSYDEQFF
18	TRBV5-4	TRBJ2-1	CASSSRTSGILSYNEQFF
16	TRBV12-3/TRBV12-4	TRBJ1-1	CASTHYDMLGGYEAFF
16	TRBV12-3/TRBV12-4	TRBJ2-2	CASTRRGRLLTGELFF
15	TRBV27	TRBJ1-2	CASSHTGGADYGYTF
16	TRBV24-1	TRBJ2-1	CATSDFEAGGYNEQFF
15	TRBV4-2	TRBJ2-3	CASSQAGTGTDTQYF
16	TRBV7-9	TRBJ2-3	CASSLAGTPKGDTQYF